This TCR beta chain stems from a study of CD8+ T cells in alopecia areata (dated by TCRdb to the late 2010s). For context, the study as a whole: Treated patients were enrolled in an open-label pilot trial of oral tofacitinib at 5 to 10 mg twice daily for moderate-to-severe alopecia areata. Patients stayed on tofacitinib for 6 to 18 months and then had 6 months of follow-up off drug so that delayed response and recurrence could be assessed. To study T cell clonal expansion in alopecia areata, the researchers applied high-throughput TCRbeta sequencing to both the C3H/HeJ mouse model and human patients. On the human side, TCRbeta sequencing was run on scalp tissue and on sorted CD4+ and CD8+ peripheral blood T cells from healthy controls and from alopecia areata patients with either patchy or totalis/universalis disease. Biopsies were taken from tofacitinib-treated patients at baseline and again at 4 and 24 weeks into treatment, and several of those patients also had a later scalp biopsy. Clonality in the scalp was compared among normal scalp (n=4), patchy alopecia areata scalp (n=8), and alopecia totalis/universalis scalp (n=8). RNA was extracted with the PAXgene miRNA kit for fixed scalp, the miRNeasy kit for PBMCs, and the RNeasy kit for mouse skin. TCRbeta CDR3 regions were amplified by immunoSEQ multiplex PCR with 35 Vbeta forward and 13 Jbeta reverse primers.

Remarks on this clone: Its antigen is unknown. No per-base quality is available; no much larger clone lies one base away.

The research as a whole found: Compared with normal scalp, lesional scalp, particularly in alopecia totalis/universalis, had higher clonality and more expanded CD8+ clones, which suggests antigenic drive. Scalp TCR repertoire analysis is complicated because resident alphabeta T cells in normal human skin are also sequenced, whereas mouse skin is dominated by gammadelta T cells. Shared TCR sequences between patients were less evident than in mice, which may be partly attributable to HLA diversity in the patient population.

Looking up the germline V gene (reference sequence) yields CDR1 GTSNPN and CDR2 SVGIG. V has 0 bases trimmed and J has 4 bases trimmed; junction bases matching no gene number 5. Measured from the cysteine to the phenylalanine, the CDR3 is 14 residues long. The only DNA kept is the CDR3, 42 bases in frame from the first base. In the paper's terms, the time point label means: baseline before oral tofacitinib. Lesional scalp punch biopsies and peripheral blood were collected from alopecia areata patients. After PBMCs were isolated by density centrifugation and stained for CD3, CD4 and CD8, a FACSAria was used to sort CD4+ and CD8+ T cells. Library generation was performed with the immunoSEQ multiplex PCR assay. For TCR sequencing, RNA was extracted from every sample and reverse transcribed into cDNA to serve as template. First-strand cDNA was synthesized with SuperScript III using a 2:1 mix of oligo-dT and random hexamers. A synthetic immune receptor repertoire was used to gauge amplification bias, and whatever bias remained was removed computationally. Turning to the authors' computational methods: After raw reads were preprocessed to remove errors, the CDR3 was defined following IMGT conventions as running from the conserved cysteine to phenylalanine. Clonality was computed by normalizing Shannon entropy by log2 of the number of productive unique TCRs and subtracting the result from 1. Whether each scalp clone was CD4 or CD8 was inferred by checking scalp TCRbeta sequences against the CD4 and CD8 repertoires from sorted blood. TCRdb took over this immuneACCESS table, retaining in-frame rearrangements with V and J assigned. Such tables are incomplete; in checked studies, under half of the missing clones stem from an unresolved V gene, and the remainder is unexplained. The DNA was the basis for D and trimming; V, J and clone size are from that table. The sample records 160,000 or so clones, around half of which are singletons. Just under 20% of the sample is held by the ten biggest clonotypes.

The V and J segments used are TRBV30 and TRBJ1-1, with TRBD1 matching 7 junction bases. Sequencing was performed on CD8+ T cells sorted from blood, taken at week 0. This receptor was taken from a human donor with alopecia areata. The CDR3 here reads CAWSVGNRGTEAFF. The sequence in DNA is TGTGCCTGGAGTGTAGGCAACAGGGGCACTGAAGCTTTCTTT. Outside the CDR3, residues come from the reference TRBV30 and TRBJ1-1 proteins, so the full variable domain is: SQTIHQWPATLVQPVGSPLSLECTVEGTSNPNLYWYRQAAGRGLQLLFYSVGIGQISSEVPQNLSASRPQDRQFILSSKKLLLSDSGFYLCAWSVGNRGTEAFFGQGTRLTVV.